A single sample is the source of the 9 T cell receptor beta chains below, sequenced in a study of blood T cell repertoires in COVID-19. Generated by immunoSEQ multiplex PCR, the TCRdb table keeps only in-frame clones and is missing some. The data show approximately 170,000 clones, approximately 89% seen once. The sample was PBMCs or T cells enriched from blood (not recorded which). The receptor set was obtained from a woman younger than 35 who had recovered from COVID-19.

CDR3 residues: CASSRQGAYIYEQYF. CDR3 coding DNA: TGTGCCAGCAGTCGCCAGGGGGCTTATATCTACGAGCAGTACTTC. The chain combines TRBV6-5 with TRBJ2-7; 8 bases agree with TRBD1. In germline, CDR1 is MNHEY, CDR2 SVGAGI. The CDR3 is made up of 15 amino acids. The V segment lost 5 bases and the J segment 3 bases; nucleotides outside the gene matches: 9.

The J gene is TRBJ1-1, the V gene TRBV28; 8 bases match TRBD1. V lost 10 bases, J lost 4 bases, and 14 bases stayed unmatched. CDR1 and CDR2 (germline): MDHEN, SYDVKM. This CDR3 has 15 amino acids. CDR3 in amino acids: CATGQGSFGGTEAFF. The CDR3 DNA reads as TGTGCCACCGGACAGGGAAGTTTTGGTGGCACTGAAGCTTTCTTT.

The chain couples TRBV6-5 to TRBJ1-5, with D perhaps matching TRBD1 (6 bases). Trimming left V 2 bases short and J 7 bases short, with 15 bases between. Germline V CDR1 and CDR2: MNHEY, SVGAGI. This CDR3 has 15 residues. Here the CDR3 reads CASSYPYRDEQPQHF. DNA of the CDR3: TGTGCCAGCAGTTACCCCTACAGGGATGAGCAGCCCCAGCATTTT.

The table lists this clone with a count of one. This chain joins TRBV27 and TRBJ2-3; D is perhaps TRBD2 (10 bases). The germline CDR1 and CDR2 sequences are MNHEY and SMNVEV (reference sequence). The CDR3 is 22 residues long. The V end was cut by 5 bases, the J end by 2 bases, with 35 bases between. The CDR3: CASSIHRGRGLAGVLYTDTQYF. CDR3 sequence (DNA): TGTGCCAGCAGTATCCACAGGGGGCGCGGTCTAGCGGGAGTCCTGTACACAGATACGCAGTATTTT.

The chain carries TRBV7-2 and TRBJ2-1, with D unresolved. V was trimmed by 5 bases and J by 8 bases, leaving 7 bases between them. The CDR3 loop spans 11 amino acids. Germline CDR1 and CDR2: SGHTA and FQGNSA. Here the CDR3 reads CASSRDYEQFF. The CDR3 nucleotides are TGTGCCAGCAGCCGAGATTATGAGCAGTTCTTC.

This chain connects TRBV28 to TRBJ2-2, with TRBD2 matching 7 bases. From germline, CDR1 is MDHEN and CDR2 SYDVKM. This CDR3 has 16 residues. The junction had 9 bases not matched to a gene; V was cut back by 6 bases and J by 2 bases. This CDR3 reads CASRDLLALNTGELFF. The CDR3, as DNA: TGTGCCAGCAGGGACTTACTAGCGCTAAACACCGGGGAGCTGTTTTTT.

V and J are TRBV7-3 and TRBJ2-1; 7 nucleotides match TRBD2. This CDR3 has 15 residues. V trimming: 3 bases; J trimming: 6 bases; junction bases outside the gene matches: 8. Germline CDR1 is SGHTA and CDR2 is FQGTGA. For the CDR3, the DNA is TGTGCCAGCAGCTTTTGGCGGGAGAGGCGCAATGAGCAGTTCTTC. Its protein product is CASSFWRERRNEQFF.

This clone was observed a single time. The chain employs TRBV27 and TRBJ2-3; a possible D gene is TRBD2 (6 bases). V was trimmed by 8 bases and J by 8 bases, leaving 20 bases between them. The CDR3 is made up of 14 amino acids. Per the germline V gene, CDR1 is MNHEY and CDR2 is SMNVEV (reference sequence). The CDR3, as DNA: TGTGCCAGCTCCCCGGAGCGGGTGTCGAGTACGCAGTATTTT. Translated, it gives CASSPERVSSTQYF.

CDR3 sequence (DNA): TGTGCCAGCAGCACCCAGGGCAGGAACACTGAAGCTTTCTTT. Its translation: CASSTQGRNTEAFF. The chain has TRBV7-2 and TRBJ1-1, with D perhaps TRBD1 (5 bases). Germline CDR1 and CDR2: SGHTA and FQGNSA. The CDR3 extends over 14 amino acids. Trimming took off 5 bases at V and 1 base at J, with 11 bases between the two ends.